A selection of T cell receptor beta chains follows, all from one sample in a study of regulatory T cells in long-lasting Graves disease. TCRdb re-analysed the multiplex PCR reads in MiXCR, keeping a single row per CDR3 protein. The sample yields under 450,000 distinct CDR3 sequences, 15% to 20% seen once. This same sample was also taken into another study, of T cells in Graves' hyperthyroidism and ophthalmopathy.

The sequencing here drew on peripheral blood mononuclear cells (PBMCs), taken at new diagnosis, from a patient treated with antithyroid drugs. The receptors stem from a young woman with Graves disease. Each CDR3 is given with its conserved first and last residue. D genes are given only for firm matches. Some rows mark clone size as missing; the rest say once, few, many or name a class of expanded clone.

length: 17
D: .
V: TRBV7-9
J: TRBJ1-3
size: .
CDR3: CASSLGKQPGSGNTIYF

length: 13
D: TRBD2
V: TRBV28
J: TRBJ2-3
size: many
CDR3: CASQRLAADTQYF

length: 15
D: .
V: TRBV3-1
J: TRBJ1-6
size: .
CDR3: CASSQGVGRNSPLHF

length: 14
D: .
V: TRBV30
J: TRBJ2-1
size: once
CDR3: CAWGVGGLYNEQFF

length: 11
D: .
V: TRBV29-1
J: TRBJ1-2
size: .
CDR3: CSVREWFGYTF

length: 14
D: .
V: TRBV12-3/TRBV12-4
J: TRBJ2-1
size: .
CDR3: CASSLTPTNREQFF

length: 19
D: TRBD1
V: TRBV4-1
J: TRBJ1-5
size: few
CDR3: CASSQDLGQGAAVNQPQHF

length: 15
D: .
V: TRBV14
J: TRBJ2-7
size: many
CDR3: CASSPLDQNLHEQYF

length: 13
D: .
V: TRBV11-2
J: TRBJ2-2
size: many
CDR3: CASTTSNTGELFF

length: 14
D: TRBD2
V: TRBV3-1
J: TRBJ2-1
size: many
CDR3: CASVPTSGYNEQFF

length: 14
D: .
V: TRBV30
J: TRBJ1-1
size: many
CDR3: CAWRRAGGNTEAFF

length: 15
D: TRBD2
V: TRBV6-2/TRBV6-3
J: TRBJ2-1
size: many
CDR3: CASSVLAGESNEQFF

length: 17
D: TRBD2
V: TRBV5-1
J: TRBJ2-7
size: many
CDR3: CASSLKGLAGPFHEQYF

length: 14
D: .
V: TRBV12-3/TRBV12-4
J: TRBJ1-6
size: few
CDR3: CASSFGGRNSPLHF

length: 15
D: TRBD1
V: TRBV19
J: TRBJ1-2
size: .
CDR3: CASSKGTALNYGYTF

length: 17
D: TRBD2
V: TRBV20-1
J: TRBJ2-1
size: .
CDR3: CSASRGLLAGYYNEQFF

length: 15
D: TRBD2
V: TRBV20-1
J: TRBJ2-2
size: many
CDR3: CSARFASGRTGELFF

length: 17
D: .
V: TRBV10-3
J: TRBJ1-3
size: few
CDR3: CAISESSGVSVGNTIYF

length: 12
D: TRBD2
V: TRBV29-1
J: TRBJ2-2
size: .
CDR3: CSARGEPGELFF

length: 12
D: .
V: TRBV3-1
J: TRBJ1-5
size: many
CDR3: CASSKANQPQHF

length: 14
D: .
V: TRBV30
J: TRBJ1-1
size: many
CDR3: CAWTYRRENTEAFF

length: 15
D: TRBD1
V: TRBV2
J: TRBJ1-2
size: .
CDR3: CASSAQGATNYGYTF

length: 13
D: .
V: TRBV4-1
J: TRBJ2-5
size: few
CDR3: CASSQTGPETQYF

length: 14
D: .
V: TRBV7-3
J: TRBJ2-3
size: .
CDR3: CASSLVPGLDTQYF

length: 16
D: TRBD2
V: TRBV7-2
J: TRBJ2-2
size: many
CDR3: CASSLIAGGLTGELFF

length: 13
D: .
V: TRBV12-3/TRBV12-4
J: TRBJ1-1
size: many
CDR3: CASSLPANTEAFF

length: 14
D: .
V: TRBV30
J: TRBJ2-5
size: .
CDR3: CAWAASAIRETQYF

length: 12
D: .
V: TRBV24-1
J: TRBJ1-2
size: .
CDR3: CAASDDNYGYTF

length: 13
D: TRBD2
V: TRBV20-1
J: TRBJ2-7
size: few
CDR3: CSAGPSGGYEQYF

length: 14
D: .
V: TRBV7-9
J: TRBJ1-5
size: few
CDR3: CASTVSGPNQPQHF

length: 15
D: .
V: TRBV5-5
J: TRBJ1-2
size: many
CDR3: CASSAGGGANYGYTF

length: 14
D: .
V: TRBV2
J: TRBJ2-3
size: many
CDR3: CASSSIGGTDTQYF

length: 17
D: .
V: TRBV3-1
J: TRBJ2-1
size: many
CDR3: CASSQGETATSRNEQFF

length: 16
D: .
V: TRBV3-1
J: TRBJ1-2
size: .
CDR3: CASSQGRYGANYGYTF

length: 16
D: .
V: TRBV15
J: TRBJ1-5
size: .
CDR3: CATSRTGTPNNQPQHF

length: 16
D: TRBD1
V: TRBV10-3
J: TRBJ1-5
size: many
CDR3: CAISEGTGLSNQPQHF

length: 12
D: .
V: TRBV7-2
J: TRBJ1-2
size: many
CDR3: CASSLAGEGYTF

length: 13
D: .
V: TRBV20-1
J: TRBJ2-7
size: few
CDR3: CSASRTPMEEQYF

length: 15
D: TRBD1
V: TRBV5-8
J: TRBJ1-1
size: many
CDR3: CASSSGQYLNTEAFF

length: 17
D: .
V: TRBV12-3/TRBV12-4
J: TRBJ1-6
size: many
CDR3: CASSLALAGTTNSPLHF

length: 14
D: TRBD1
V: TRBV5-1
J: TRBJ2-7
size: .
CDR3: CASRSTGGSYEQYF

length: 14
D: .
V: TRBV19
J: TRBJ2-1
size: .
CDR3: CASRATLANNEQFF

length: 20
D: TRBD1
V: TRBV20-1
J: TRBJ2-3
size: many
CDR3: CSAVPLKSTSGQFVEDTQYF

length: 16
D: .
V: TRBV10-3
J: TRBJ2-2
size: few
CDR3: CAISVGSLADTGELFF

length: 17
D: TRBD1
V: TRBV2
J: TRBJ2-5
size: many
CDR3: CASNPGGYEWLQETQYF

length: 14
D: .
V: TRBV12-5
J: TRBJ1-2
size: many
CDR3: CASGLGPSFYGYTF

length: 14
D: TRBD1
V: TRBV3-1
J: TRBJ1-4
size: .
CDR3: CASSLQGGSEKLFF

length: 14
D: .
V: TRBV5-1
J: TRBJ1-1
size: many
CDR3: CASSLAGGDTEAFF

length: 16
D: .
V: TRBV20-1
J: TRBJ2-5
size: many
CDR3: CSARDVEREPGETQYF

length: 15
D: .
V: TRBV12-3/TRBV12-4
J: TRBJ1-2
size: many
CDR3: CASSPRFRANYGYTF

length: 13
D: .
V: TRBV30
J: TRBJ1-6
size: many
CDR3: CAWSETGNSPLHF

length: 15
D: .
V: TRBV4-1
J: TRBJ2-1
size: few
CDR3: CASSQEGTNYNEQFF

length: 12
D: .
V: TRBV20-1
J: TRBJ1-1
size: few
CDR3: CSGGRRNTEAFF

length: 16
D: TRBD2
V: TRBV7-3
J: TRBJ2-4
size: many
CDR3: CASSAGLAGSANIQYF

length: 15
D: TRBD1
V: TRBV6-2/TRBV6-3
J: TRBJ2-1
size: many
CDR3: CASSWRQGDYNEQFF

length: 15
D: TRBD2
V: TRBV28
J: TRBJ2-7
size: few
CDR3: CATLESRGGTYEQYF

length: 18
D: TRBD2
V: TRBV9
J: TRBJ2-3
size: .
CDR3: CASSVVPGGPVGTDTQYF